A selection of T cell receptor beta chains follows, all from one sample in a study of T cell changes during pregnancy in multiple sclerosis. TCRdb's copy holds only in-frame clones and misses some; the assay was immunoSEQ multiplex PCR. The data show 90,000 to 95,000 clones, roughly 93% seen once. Specimen: peripheral blood, collected in the first trimester of pregnancy. These receptor sequences come from a female donor with multiple sclerosis, enrolled in a pregnancy study. CDR3s include the opening cysteine and the closing phenylalanine or tryptophan. A D gene is named only where the DNA matches it firmly. Clone size is given for some rows only: seen once, a few or many times, or a class if the clone is expanded.

.	TRBV7-3	TRBJ1-1	.	CASSPWGGNTEAFF	TGTGCCAGCAGCCCATGGGGGGGAAACACTGAAGCTTTCTTT
.	TRBV4-1	TRBJ2-5	.	CASSQGGEWEMTQETQYF	TGCGCCAGCAGCCAAGGTGGCGAGTGGGAGATGACCCAAGAGACCCAGTACTTC
.	TRBV21-1	TRBJ2-3	.	CASSKALAGGPLDTQYF	TGTGCCAGCAGCAAAGCCCTAGCGGGGGGCCCCCTAGATACGCAGTATTTT
TRBD1	TRBV5-6	TRBJ2-5	.	CASSRATHRGWETQYF	TGTGCCAGCAGCCGGGCGACCCACAGGGGCTGGGAGACCCAGTACTTC
.	TRBV5-1	TRBJ2-3	once	CASSFPGATDTQYF	TGCGCCAGCAGCTTTCCAGGGGCGACAGATACGCAGTATTTT
TRBD1	TRBV19	TRBJ1-2	.	CASRPPGQHNYGYTF	TGTGCCAGTAGACCACCGGGACAGCATAACTATGGCTACACCTTC
TRBD1	TRBV11-2	TRBJ1-5	.	CASSRDSYSNQPQHF	TGTGCCAGCAGCCGGGACAGCTATAGCAATCAGCCCCAGCATTTT
TRBD1	TRBV18	TRBJ2-2	.	CASSPRGQGMVLNTGELFF	TGTGCCAGCTCACCACGGGGACAGGGGATGGTATTGAACACCGGGGAGCTGTTTTTT
TRBD1	TRBV6-5	TRBJ2-2	.	CASSSSGGSNTGELFF	TGTGCCAGCAGTTCCTCAGGGGGTTCGAACACCGGGGAGCTGTTTTTT
.	TRBV6-5	TRBJ1-5	.	CASSYSGREDQPQHF	TGTGCCAGCAGTTACTCGGGTAGGGAGGATCAGCCCCAGCATTTT
.	TRBV27	TRBJ1-5	.	CASSFGGQPQHF	TGTGCCAGCAGTTTTGGGGGGCAGCCCCAGCATTTT
.	TRBV5-1	TRBJ1-2	.	CASSKEVTGSNYGYTF	TGCGCCAGCAGCAAGGAGGTCACGGGGTCCAACTATGGCTACACCTTC
TRBD2	TRBV11-2	TRBJ2-1	.	CASSSVAGGYNEQFF	TGTGCCAGCAGCTCCGTAGCGGGGGGTTACAATGAGCAGTTCTTC
.	TRBV4-1	TRBJ1-5	.	CASSQDPSYQPQHF	TGCGCCAGCAGCCAAGATCCCAGTTATCAGCCCCAGCATTTT
TRBD1	TRBV18	TRBJ2-2	.	CASRGQQNTGELFF	TGTGCCAGCCGGGGACAGCAGAACACCGGGGAGCTGTTTTTT
TRBD1	TRBV2	TRBJ1-5	.	CASSVDRGSNQPQHF	TGTGCCAGCAGTGTTGACAGGGGTAGCAATCAGCCCCAGCATTTT
TRBD2	TRBV5-8	TRBJ2-5	.	CASSSPRERGETQYF	TGTGCCAGCAGCTCCCCGAGGGAGCGGGGAGAGACCCAGTACTTC
.	TRBV4-1	TRBJ2-1	.	CASSQQLSRGPARQFF	TGCGCCAGCAGCCAACAGCTGTCGCGGGGCCCGGCTAGGCAGTTCTTC
.	TRBV5-1	TRBJ2-1	.	CASSLEGGNSYNEQFF	TGCGCCAGCAGCTTGGAGGGCGGGAACTCCTACAATGAGCAGTTCTTC
.	TRBV19	TRBJ1-2	.	CASHLPGGPYGYTF	TGTGCCAGCCACCTGCCCGGGGGGCCCTATGGCTACACCTTC
.	TRBV18	TRBJ1-1	.	CASSPFAGMDTEAFF	TGTGCCAGCTCACCATTCGCAGGGATGGACACTGAAGCTTTCTTT
.	TRBV7-3	TRBJ1-1	.	CASSFKDPGDTEAFF	TGTGCCAGCAGCTTCAAGGACCCCGGGGACACTGAAGCTTTCTTT